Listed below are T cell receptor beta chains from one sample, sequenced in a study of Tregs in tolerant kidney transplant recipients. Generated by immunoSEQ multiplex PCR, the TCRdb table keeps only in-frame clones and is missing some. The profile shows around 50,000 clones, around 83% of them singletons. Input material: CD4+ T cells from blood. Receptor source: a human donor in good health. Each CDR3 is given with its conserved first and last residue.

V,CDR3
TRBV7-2,CASSSPPRQGRFGEQYF
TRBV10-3,CASTTGGVNTGELFF
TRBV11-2,CASSRNRTPNSGNTIYF
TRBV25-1,CASSEGNRGSYEQYF
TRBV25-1,CASSEGRRDEQFF
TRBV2,CASTPRALNEQFF
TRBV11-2,CASSTGGVTEAFF
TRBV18,CASSPGGLAGGKETQYF
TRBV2,CASSTNRVDGHGYTF
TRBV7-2,CASSLRERIGTEAFF
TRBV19,CASSMFGTDSSGNTIYF
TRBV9,CASSVWTTRSYEQYF
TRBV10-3,CAISANRPNTEAFF
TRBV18,CASSIQGEVTGELFF
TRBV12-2,CASRPGSQGGNYYNEQFF
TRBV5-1,CASSLDFGAYEQYF
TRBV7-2,CASRRVAGANVLTF
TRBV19,CASSIGLAGELAKNIQYF
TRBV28,CASKRGLAGVGKTQYF
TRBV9,CASSAGTGWTYEQYF
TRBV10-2,CASSEIPSGGAKGTQYF
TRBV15,CATSRSLSPQETQYF
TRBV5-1,CASSGRVADTQYF
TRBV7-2,CASCSPDRGLNYGYTF
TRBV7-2,CASSLDRDKQYF
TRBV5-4,CASSVGQGLLGGYTF
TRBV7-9,CASSMSDVADYNEQFF
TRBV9,CASSPKAWSGELFF
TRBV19,CASSISDSYGYTF
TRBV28,CASSFAGNGQPQHF
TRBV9,CASSTTGISYNEQFF